This entry lists 26 T cell receptor beta chains sequenced from one sample in a study of blood T cell repertoires in COVID-19. Produced via immunoSEQ multiplex PCR; TCRdb's table is partial and in-frame only. There are about 310,000 clones in the sample; about 85% occur only once, and under 2% lies in the top ten. The sequencing sample was made of PBMCs or T cells enriched from blood (not recorded which). Receptors originate from a woman aged 25 to 39 who had been exposed to COVID-19.

The chain recombines TRBV6-5 with TRBJ1-4; weak D call: TRBD1 (6 bases). The CDR3 has 15 amino acids. The V gene's germline CDR1 is MNHEY and CDR2 SVGAGI. CDR3 nucleotides: TGTGCTTCAACGATAGGGGCAGGGGCTAATGAAAAACTGTTTTTT. Encoded protein: CASTIGAGANEKLFF.

The chain recombines TRBV11-1 with TRBJ1-5; D unclear. CDR1 SGHAT and CDR2 FQDESV come from the germline V gene (reference sequence). This CDR3 is built from 14 residues. V dropped 6 bases and J dropped 3 bases, with 12 bases sitting between them. CDR3 in amino acids: CASRPTAINQPQHF. DNA for the CDR3: TGTGCCAGCAGGCCAACAGCTATCAATCAGCCCCAGCATTTT.

The gene calls are TRBV3-1 (or the pseudogene TRBV3-2) and TRBJ2-1; 9 nucleotides match TRBD2. The CDR3 contains 16 residues. The V and J ends lost 6 bases and 1 base, in that order; junction bases with no gene match: 7. Per germline, CDR1 LGHDT and CDR2 YNNKEL (reference sequence). CDR3: CASRSAGGGSYNEQFF. CDR3 DNA: TGTGCCAGCAGATCAGCGGGGGGAGGGTCCTACAATGAGCAGTTCTTC.

This chain links TRBV6-2 or TRBV6-3 with TRBJ2-1, with 7 bases that match TRBD1. This CDR3 has 15 residues. CDR1 MNHEY and CDR2 SVGEGT come from the germline V gene. V shed 2 bases, J shed 5 bases, and the junction held 6 bases outside the gene matches. For the CDR3, the DNA is TGTGCCAGCAGTTACCTACGACAGGGAGACAATGAGCAGTTCTTC. Translation gives CASSYLRQGDNEQFF.

The chain combines TRBV7-3 with TRBJ2-2; tentatively, D is TRBD1 (5 bases). With 1 base removed from V and 2 bases from J, the gap between germline ends came to 14 bases. The CDR3 spans 17 residues. CDR1 and CDR2 (germline): SGHTA, FQGTGA. The CDR3 nucleotides read TGTGCCAGCAGCTTAAGCCCTTTAGACAGAAACACCGGGGAGCTGTTTTTT. The encoded protein is CASSLSPLDRNTGELFF.

The genes are TRBV3-1 (or the pseudogene TRBV3-2) and TRBJ2-1, with D possibly being TRBD2 (6 bases). V dropped 2 bases and J dropped 0 bases, with 14 bases sitting between them. This CDR3 is built from 17 residues. Germline assignment: CDR1 LGHDT and CDR2 YNNKEL (reference sequence). The CDR3 DNA sequence: TGTGCCAGCAGCCAACAAGTTGCGGGGACCTCCTACAATGAGCAGTTCTTC. It translates to CASSQQVAGTSYNEQFF.

The CDR3 region is CASSRGGEANEQFF. The CDR3 nucleotides read TGTGCCAGCTCCCGAGGGGGGGAGGCCAATGAGCAGTTCTTC. The chain combines TRBV18 with TRBJ2-1, with D possibly TRBD2 on 7 matching bases. Germline V gene data show CDR1 as KGHSH and CDR2 as LQKENI. This CDR3 region has 14 residues. The V end lost 6 bases, the J end lost 6 bases, and 15 bases lay between the germline ends.

J is TRBJ2-5 and V is TRBV7-3; TRBD2 is a possible D gene (6 bases). Deletions cut 5 bases from V and 5 bases from J, with 12 bases between. The germline CDR1 and CDR2 sequences are SGHTA and FQGTGA. There are 13 residues in the CDR3. The chain's CDR3 is CASSTRGMETQYF. CDR3 in DNA: TGTGCCAGCAGCACGCGGGGTATGGAGACCCAGTACTTC.

CDR3 residues: CASSPTGFRNQPQHF. Here the CDR3 DNA reads TGTGCCAGCAGTCCAACAGGCTTCCGCAATCAGCCCCAGCATTTT. V gene TRBV27 combines with J gene TRBJ1-5; the D gene is possibly TRBD1 (5 bases). Deletions cut 5 bases from V and 2 bases from J, with 13 bases between. The CDR3 spans 15 residues. Germline V gene sequence: CDR1 MNHEY, CDR2 SMNVEV (reference sequence).

The rearrangement joins TRBV5-1 to TRBJ1-2, with 8 bases fitting TRBD1. V dropped 4 bases and J dropped 2; count of bases not matched to a gene: 16. There are 18 residues in the CDR3. The V gene's germline CDR1 is SGHRS and CDR2 YFSETQ. The CDR3 sequence: CASSAGWAGGGKNYGYTF. Written as DNA, the CDR3 is TGCGCCAGCAGCGCCGGATGGGCAGGGGGCGGTAAAAACTATGGCTACACCTTC.

The chain couples TRBV12-3 or TRBV12-4 to TRBJ2-5, with D possibly being TRBD2 (5 bases). Trimming removed 5 bases at V and 3 bases at J, with 10 bases between. There are 13 residues in the CDR3. The CDR3 DNA reads TGTGCCAGCAGTCCCTCCGGGGAAGAGACCCAGTACTTC. This sequence encodes CASSPSGEETQYF.

This clone was picked up one time. The CDR3 sequence: CSVRSFADSPLHF. DNA of the CDR3: TGCAGCGTTCGGTCTTTCGCTGATTCACCCCTCCACTTT. The chain recombines TRBV29-1 with TRBJ1-6; no firm D call. In germline, CDR1 is SQVTM, CDR2 ANQGSEA. V dropped 5 bases and J dropped 8 bases, with 13 bases sitting between them. The CDR3 loop spans 13 amino acids.

This clone appeared many times. V and J are TRBV9 and TRBJ2-7; D is possibly TRBD1 (6 bases). This CDR3 region has 13 residues. The germline V gene has CDR1 SGDLS and CDR2 YYNGEE. Trimming took 3 bases from V and 6 from J, leaving 13 bases between them. CDR3: CASSETRGGEQYF. The CDR3, as DNA: TGTGCCAGCAGCGAGACCAGGGGTGGCGAGCAGTACTTC.

This clone appeared a few times. The chain is built from TRBV4-2 and TRBJ2-7; 7 bases align to TRBD1. Trimming took 1 base from V and 6 from J; bases not matched to a gene: 9. Per germline, CDR1 LGHNA and CDR2 YNFKEQ. The CDR3 extends over 15 amino acids. CDR3 DNA sequence: TGTGCCAGCAGCCAAGCGGGGCAGGGGGTCTCCGAGCAGTACTTC. Protein sequence: CASSQAGQGVSEQYF.

The rearrangement joins TRBV5-1 to TRBJ1-3; TRBD1 is a possible D gene (6 bases). The germline V gene encodes CDR1 SGHRS and CDR2 YFSETQ. Trimming shortened V by 2 bases and J by 1 base, and 7 bases separated the two germline ends. CDR3 length: 14 amino acids. The CDR3 sequence is CASSFGTSGNTIYF. The CDR3 DNA follows: TGCGCCAGCAGCTTTGGGACATCTGGAAACACCATATATTTT.

The rearrangement links TRBV14 to TRBJ1-3; 9 bases are shared with TRBD1. This CDR3 spans 16 amino acids. With 4 bases clipped from V and 8 bases from J, the junction kept 12 bases outside the gene matches. Germline V gene sequence: CDR1 SGHDN, CDR2 FVKESK. CDR3 loop: CASSPTHRGLPDTIYF. Here the CDR3 DNA reads TGTGCCAGCAGCCCTACACACAGGGGGCTCCCTGACACCATATATTTT. Supplemented by reference TRBV14 and TRBJ1-3, the full variable domain reads EAGVTQFPSHSVIEKGQTVTLRCDPISGHDNLYWYRRVMGKEIKFLLHFVKESKQDESGMPNNRFLAERTGGTYSTLKVQPAELEDSGVYFCASSPTHRGLPDTIYFGEGSWLTVV.

The rearrangement links TRBV28 to TRBJ2-5, with D possibly matching TRBD1 (6 bases). Germline CDR1 is MDHEN and CDR2 is SYDVKM. The ends were cut back, 6 bases at V and 4 bases at J, with 12 bases in the middle. The CDR3 is 13 residues long. This chain's CDR3 is CASSPQGSETQYF. The CDR3 DNA reads TGTGCCAGCAGCCCACAGGGATCAGAGACCCAGTACTTC.

The V call is TRBV10-3, the J call TRBJ2-7; 11 bases are a match to TRBD1. The V segment lost 2 bases and the J segment 4 bases; nucleotides outside the gene matches: 4. Looked up from germline, CDR1 is ENHRY and CDR2 is SYGVKD. This CDR3 contains 15 residues. CDR3 loop: CAISEQDRGLYEQYF. The CDR3, as DNA: TGTGCCATCAGTGAGCAGGACAGGGGGCTTTACGAGCAGTACTTC.

This chain links TRBV30 with TRBJ1-3, with D unclear. Looked up from germline, CDR1 is GTSNPN and CDR2 is SVGIG (reference sequence). V lost 8 bases and J 0 bases, leaving 8 bases between the germline ends. The CDR3 totals 12 residues. This CDR3 reads CAADTSGNTIYF. The CDR3, as DNA: TGTGCCGCTGACACCTCTGGAAACACCATATATTTT. Combining the CDR3 with reference TRBV30 and TRBJ1-3 gives the whole variable domain SQTIHQWPATLVQPVGSPLSLECTVEGTSNPNLYWYRQAAGRGLQLLFYSVGIGQISSEVPQNLSASRPQDRQFILSSKKLLLSDSGFYLCAADTSGNTIYFGEGSWLTVV.

The V gene is TRBV3-1 (or the pseudogene TRBV3-2), the J gene TRBJ1-2; D remains ambiguous. Germline V gene sequence: CDR1 LGHDT, CDR2 YNNKEL (reference sequence). This CDR3 is 14 amino acids long. The V end lost 0 bases, the J end lost 2 bases, and 7 bases lay between the germline ends. CDR3 sequence: CASSQDYINYGYTF. The CDR3 nucleotides read TGTGCCAGCAGCCAAGATTACATCAACTATGGCTACACCTTC.

The chain combines TRBV19 with TRBJ2-2, with D perhaps matching TRBD1 (6 bases). Germline CDR1 and CDR2: LNHDA and SQIVND (reference sequence). V lost 3 bases, J lost 5 bases, and 13 bases lay in between. There are 15 residues in the CDR3. The CDR3 reads CASSMLQGLTGELFF. The DNA for the CDR3 is TGTGCCAGTAGTATGTTACAGGGTCTAACCGGGGAGCTGTTTTTT. The variable domain in full, with the rest retrieved from reference TRBV19 and TRBJ2-2, is DGGITQSPKYLFRKEGQNVTLSCEQNLNHDAMYWYRQDPGQGLRLIYYSQIVNDFQKGDIAEGYSVSREKKESFPLTVTSAQKNPTAFYLCASSMLQGLTGELFFGEGSRLTVL.

This rearrangement joins TRBV9 to TRBJ2-7; weak D call: TRBD2 (8 bases). Germline V gene data show CDR1 as SGDLS and CDR2 as YYNGEE. V was clipped by 3 bases and J by 2 bases, with 30 bases between them. The CDR3 contains 20 residues. Written as DNA, the CDR3 is TGTGCCAGCAGCGCCCTACAGGGGCAGGCGGGCGGGAGGCATACCTACGAGCAGTACTTC. It translates to CASSALQGQAGGRHTYEQYF.

This rearrangement joins TRBV5-4 to TRBJ2-7; TRBD2 matches 7 bases. V shed 4 bases, J shed 1 base, and the junction held 5 bases outside the gene matches. CDR3 size: 14 residues. CDR1 SGHNT and CDR2 YYREEE come from the germline V gene (reference sequence). CDR3 in DNA: TGTGCCAGCAGCGACAGAGCGGGATCCTACGAGCAGTACTTC. It translates to CASSDRAGSYEQYF.

The V call is TRBV19, the J call TRBJ1-6, with a possible D match to TRBD1 (5 bases). V was pared by 1 base and J by 7 bases, with 8 bases between. Germline V CDR1 and CDR2: LNHDA, SQIVND (reference sequence). The CDR3 is 14 residues long. The CDR3 DNA is TGTGCCAGTAGTATAGGGGGGAGGAATTCACCCCTCCACTTT. It encodes CASSIGGRNSPLHF.

The V gene is TRBV28, the J gene TRBJ2-4; 7 nucleotides match TRBD2. The CDR3 covers 14 residues. Germline lookup yields CDR1 MDHEN and CDR2 SYDVKM. V dropped 6 bases and J dropped 9; count of bases not matched to a gene: 11. For the CDR3, the DNA is TGTGCCAGCAGAACTCGGGACTACTGGAGCATTCAGTACTTC. The encoded protein is CASRTRDYWSIQYF.

This chain uses TRBV20-1 with TRBJ1-3, with D perhaps TRBD1 (5 bases). This CDR3 is 13 amino acids long. Germline CDR1 and CDR2: DFQATT and SNEGSKA (reference sequence). With 3 bases removed from V and 4 bases from J, the gap between germline ends came to 10 bases. The CDR3 coding sequence is TGCAGTGCTAGTCAGGGAGGGGGAAACACCATATATTTT. It codes for CSASQGGGNTIYF.